The present TCR beta chain was sequenced within a study of blood T cells in healthy people across ages. A J-beta primer mix and a sample-barcoded 5' primer were used in a second PCR of roughly 6 to 12 cycles. TCRdb processed the 5' RACE reads anew with MiXCR; each CDR3 protein has one entry. The table lists 800,000 to 1,000,000 distinct CDR3 sequences, roughly 48% of them singletons, with over 10% in the top ten. The CDR3 is 13 residues long. Trimming pared 2 bases from V and 1 base from J, leaving 9 bases between. CDR1 DFQATT and CDR2 SNEGSKA come from the germline V gene (reference sequence). The chain is built from TRBV20-1 and TRBJ2-7, with D tentatively TRBD1 (6 bases). This clonotype originated in a man aged 25-45 years in good health. Sequenced sample: blood. CDR3 DNA: TGCAGTGCTAGACCCGGACAGTCCTACGAGCAGTACTTC. This encodes CSARPGQSYEQYF.